This note documents a single T cell receptor (beta chain) sequence. What it binds is not known. Method: immunoSEQ multiplex PCR; TCRdb's copy keeps in-frame clones and lacks some. The sample has about 90,000 clones; 91% are singletons. Sampling of blood occurred at baseline, cycle 4 day 1, and cycle 7 day 1. This sample stems from a study of OX40 agonist ivuxolimab in advanced cancers. Across the study: Participants averaged roughly 57 years of age (range about 23 to 79) and were around 80% male. Partial responses were seen in three patients, one with hepatocellular carcinoma and two with cutaneous melanoma. General study findings and limits: At doses 0.1 to 3.0 mg/kg, CD4+ and CD8+ clones expanded.

Looked up from germline, CDR1 is SGHAT and CDR2 is FQNNGV. This CDR3 spans 15 amino acids. The trim removed 4 bases at V and 4 bases at J, leaving 6 bases unmatched. V gene TRBV11-2 combines with J gene TRBJ2-1, with 8 bases matching TRBD2. This TCR was sampled from an adult with an advanced solid tumor such as melanoma, head and neck, liver or kidney cancer. The sample was CD4+ or CD8+ T cells sorted from blood, taken in a trial of the OX40 agonist ivuxolimab. CDR3 amino acids: CASSSDGGGYNEQFF. The DNA of the CDR3 is TGTGCCAGCAGCTCCGACGGGGGGGGATACAATGAGCAGTTCTTC.